A selection of T cell receptor beta chains follows, all from one sample in a study of identical twins. TCRdb re-called the 5' RACE reads with MiXCR, one entry per CDR3 protein. The sample holds hundreds of thousands of distinct CDR3 sequences, roughly 8% seen once. These records were also assigned to another study, of yellow fever vaccine responses in identical twins.

Sample: PBMCs. The origin of the receptors is a woman aged 18-35 years in good health. The CDR3 runs from the conserved cysteine through the conserved F or W. Fields, in order: V gene, J gene, D gene, clone size, CDR3 DNA, CDR3 protein. D genes are given only for firm matches. Only some rows state a clone size, as once, few, many or a class for expanded clones.

TRBV11-2,TRBJ1-1,TRBD1,many,TGTGCCAGCAGCAACCGGGACAGGGTGAACACTGAAGCTTTCTTT,CASSNRDRVNTEAFF
TRBV14,TRBJ2-3,TRBD2,few,TGTGCCAGCAGCCAAGGGACCATAGCGGGGGACACAGATACGCAGTATTTT,CASSQGTIAGDTDTQYF
TRBV27,TRBJ2-6,.,few,TGTGCCAGCAGTTCCATCTCTGGGGCCAACGTCCTGACTTTC,CASSSISGANVLTF
TRBV5-6,TRBJ2-7,.,few,TGTGCCAGCAGCAGGTCCGGGGGGCAGTACTTC,CASSRSGGQYF
TRBV7-8,TRBJ2-5,.,few,TGTGCCAGCAGCTTAGGACGGGAAGCGACCCAGTACTTC,CASSLGREATQYF
TRBV12-3/TRBV12-4,TRBJ2-7,TRBD1,few,TGTGCCAGCAGTTTCGTCGGGACAGGCTCCTACGAGCAGTACTTC,CASSFVGTGSYEQYF
TRBV6-1,TRBJ2-5,.,many,TGTGCCAGCAGCCCCCGGACAGACGGGGAGACCCAGTACTTC,CASSPRTDGETQYF
TRBV6-5,TRBJ1-1,.,.,TGTGCCAGCAGTGGGTTGGCGGGCAGGTACACTGAAGCTTTCTTT,CASSGLAGRYTEAFF
TRBV29-1,TRBJ2-1,.,.,TGCAGCGTTAATGCTAGAAGAAATGAGCAGTTCTTC,CSVNARRNEQFF
TRBV20-1,TRBJ1-1,TRBD1,.,TGCAGTGCAAGCAAAACAGGGGCGTCTGAAGCTTTCTTT,CSASKTGASEAFF
TRBV7-6,TRBJ2-7,TRBD2,.,TGTGCCAGCAGCTCAAGCGGGAGAAACTCCTACGAGCAGTACTTC,CASSSSGRNSYEQYF